This T cell receptor (beta chain) comes out of a study of cytomegalovirus exposure and HLA in healthy donors. General study points: The study dropped some indistinguishable V segments, TRBV6-2 and TRBV6-3 among them.

This CDR3 contains 13 residues. V was trimmed by 6 bases and J by 5 bases, leaving 13 bases between them. Germline CDR1 is LNHDA and CDR2 is SQIVND (reference sequence). The donors, nominally healthy at sampling, likely had unrecorded immune exposures. A multiplex PCR was run with 60 Vbeta primers and 13 Jbeta primers. Profiled with immunoSEQ multiplex PCR; TCRdb holds only in-frame clones, not every one. The sample has around 230,000 clones; around 80% are singletons. For this clone: Its antigen remains unidentified.

The chain joins TRBV19 to TRBJ1-1, with TRBD1 as a possible D gene (6 bases). The sequenced sample consisted of PBMCs. The TCR comes from a boy aged 10-17 years in good health and CMV-seronegative. CDR3 sequence (DNA): TGTGCCAGTAGGGATACCAGGGGTACTGAAGCTTTCTTT. Its protein is CASRDTRGTEAFF. The entire variable domain, with the rest obtained from reference TRBV19 and TRBJ1-1, is as follows: DGGITQSPKYLFRKEGQNVTLSCEQNLNHDAMYWYRQDPGQGLRLIYYSQIVNDFQKGDIAEGYSVSREKKESFPLTVTSAQKNPTAFYLCASRDTRGTEAFFGQGTRLTVV.